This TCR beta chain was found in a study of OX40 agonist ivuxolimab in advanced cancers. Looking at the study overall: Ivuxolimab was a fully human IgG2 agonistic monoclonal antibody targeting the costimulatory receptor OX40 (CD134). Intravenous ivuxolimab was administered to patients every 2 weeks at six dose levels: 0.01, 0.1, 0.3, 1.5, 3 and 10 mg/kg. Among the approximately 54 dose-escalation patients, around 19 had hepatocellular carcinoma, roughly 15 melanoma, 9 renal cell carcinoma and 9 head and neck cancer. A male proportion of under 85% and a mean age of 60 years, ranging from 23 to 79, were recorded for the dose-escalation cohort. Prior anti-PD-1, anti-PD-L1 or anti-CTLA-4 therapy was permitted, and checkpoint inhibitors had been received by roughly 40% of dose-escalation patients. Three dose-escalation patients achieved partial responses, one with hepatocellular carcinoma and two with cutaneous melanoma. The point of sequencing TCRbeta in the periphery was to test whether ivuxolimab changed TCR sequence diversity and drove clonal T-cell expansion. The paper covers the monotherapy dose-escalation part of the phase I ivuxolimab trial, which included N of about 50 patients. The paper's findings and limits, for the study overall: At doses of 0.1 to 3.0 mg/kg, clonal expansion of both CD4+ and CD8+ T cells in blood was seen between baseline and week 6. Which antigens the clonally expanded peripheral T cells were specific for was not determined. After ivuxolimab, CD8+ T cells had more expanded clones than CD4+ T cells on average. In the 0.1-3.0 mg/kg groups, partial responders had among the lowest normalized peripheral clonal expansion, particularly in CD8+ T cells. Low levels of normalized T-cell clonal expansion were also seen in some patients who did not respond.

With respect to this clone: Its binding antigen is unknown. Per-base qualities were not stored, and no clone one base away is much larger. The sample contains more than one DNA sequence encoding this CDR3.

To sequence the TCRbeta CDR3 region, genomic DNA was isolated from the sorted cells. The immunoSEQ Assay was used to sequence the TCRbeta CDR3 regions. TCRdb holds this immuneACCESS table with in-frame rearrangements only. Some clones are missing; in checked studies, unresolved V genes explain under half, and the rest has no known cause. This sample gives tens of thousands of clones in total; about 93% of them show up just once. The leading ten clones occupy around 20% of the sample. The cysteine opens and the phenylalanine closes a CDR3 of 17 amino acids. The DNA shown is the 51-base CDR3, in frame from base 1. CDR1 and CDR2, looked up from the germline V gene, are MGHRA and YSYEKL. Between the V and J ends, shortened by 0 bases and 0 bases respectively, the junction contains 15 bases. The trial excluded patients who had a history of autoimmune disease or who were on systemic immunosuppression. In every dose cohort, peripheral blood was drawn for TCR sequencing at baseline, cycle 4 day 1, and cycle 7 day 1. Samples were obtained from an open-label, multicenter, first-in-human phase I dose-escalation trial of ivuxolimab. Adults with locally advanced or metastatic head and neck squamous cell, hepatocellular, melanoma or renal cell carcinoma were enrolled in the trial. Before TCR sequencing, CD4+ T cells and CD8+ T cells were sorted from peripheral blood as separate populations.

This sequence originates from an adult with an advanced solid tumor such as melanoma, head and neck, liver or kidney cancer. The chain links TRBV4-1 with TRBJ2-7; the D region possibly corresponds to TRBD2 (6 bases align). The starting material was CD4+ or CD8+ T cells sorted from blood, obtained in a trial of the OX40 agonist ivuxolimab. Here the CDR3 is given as CASSQDLAPEYSYEQYF. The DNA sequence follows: TGCGCCAGCAGCCAAGACCTAGCGCCGGAGTACTCCTACGAGCAGTACTTC.